The present T cell receptor beta chain was sequenced within a study of CD8 T cells in ankylosing spondylitis. Notes on the study in general: Clones that were linked to disease were CD8+ and were relatively rare in peripheral blood. A subset of motif variants has previously been described in the synovial fluid and blood of reactive arthritis. Typical of ankylosing spondylitis blood, it appeared, was a TCR beta motif of under 10 highly homologous variants. It was reported that disease-linked clones were significantly enriched in matched ankylosing spondylitis synovial fluid.

Germline V gene data show CDR1 as LGHNA and CDR2 as YSLEER. V gave up 0 bases and J gave up 5 bases; unmatched junction bases: 0. CDR3 length: 15 amino acids. Libraries for TCR beta were made by quantitative 5'-RACE with molecular barcodes. TCRdb reprocessed the 5' RACE reads via MiXCR and lists one record per CDR3 protein. This sample has 700,000 to 850,000 distinct CDR3 sequences, with 12% found just once. This clonotype was observed many times. The target antigen is unknown. This receptor was obtained from a male donor with ankylosing spondylitis. The chain is built from TRBV4-3 and TRBJ2-1, with 11 bases aligning to TRBD2. Sequencing was carried out using blood, either unsorted or a sorted T cell fraction (not recorded which). The CDR3 is CASSQEGLADNEQFF. The CDR3, as DNA: TGCGCCAGCAGCCAAGAGGGACTAGCGGACAATGAGCAGTTCTTC.